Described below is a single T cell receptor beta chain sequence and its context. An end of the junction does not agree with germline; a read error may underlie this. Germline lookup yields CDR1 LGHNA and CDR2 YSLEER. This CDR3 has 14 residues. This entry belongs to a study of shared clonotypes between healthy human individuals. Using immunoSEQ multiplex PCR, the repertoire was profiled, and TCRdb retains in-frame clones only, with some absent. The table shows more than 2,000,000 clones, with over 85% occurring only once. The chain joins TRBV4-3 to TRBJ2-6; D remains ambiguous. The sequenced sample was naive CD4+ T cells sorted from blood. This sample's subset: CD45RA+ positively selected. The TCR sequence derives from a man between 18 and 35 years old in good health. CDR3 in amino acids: CASSQDFEPKVLTF. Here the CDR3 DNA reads TGCGCCAGCAGCCAAGATTTTGAGCCCAAAGTCCTGACTTTC.